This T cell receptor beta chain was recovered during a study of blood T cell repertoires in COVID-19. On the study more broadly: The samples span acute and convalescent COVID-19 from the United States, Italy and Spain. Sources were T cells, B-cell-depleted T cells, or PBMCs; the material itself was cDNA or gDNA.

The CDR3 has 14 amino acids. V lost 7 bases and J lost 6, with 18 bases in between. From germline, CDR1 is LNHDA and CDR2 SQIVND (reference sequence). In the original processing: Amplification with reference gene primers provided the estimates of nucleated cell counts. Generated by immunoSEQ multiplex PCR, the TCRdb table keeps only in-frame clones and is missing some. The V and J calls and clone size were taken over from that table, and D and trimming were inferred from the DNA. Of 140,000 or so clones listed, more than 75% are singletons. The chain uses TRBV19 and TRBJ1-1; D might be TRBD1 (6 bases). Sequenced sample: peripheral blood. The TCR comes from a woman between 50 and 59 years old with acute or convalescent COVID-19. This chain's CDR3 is CASIGRGGGPEAFF. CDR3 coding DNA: TGTGCCAGTATCGGAAGGGGAGGGGGACCTGAAGCTTTCTTT. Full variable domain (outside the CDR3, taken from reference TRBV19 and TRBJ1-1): DGGITQSPKYLFRKEGQNVTLSCEQNLNHDAMYWYRQDPGQGLRLIYYSQIVNDFQKGDIAEGYSVSREKKESFPLTVTSAQKNPTAFYLCASIGRGGGPEAFFGQGTRLTVV.